This TCR beta chain comes out of a study of blood T cells in healthy people across ages. General study findings and limits: A strong correlation between TCR beta diversity and naive T cell percentage was seen.

With regard to this clonotype: Its antigen is unidentified.

Alongside a J-beta primer mix, a sample-barcoded 5' primer served in a second PCR lasting roughly 7 to 12 cycles. Via MiXCR, TCRdb re-called the 5' RACE reads, giving one row per CDR3 protein. The sample records 850,000 to 1,100,000 distinct CDR3 sequences, roughly two fifths being singletons. Each of the donors had 8 to 10 milliliters of peripheral blood drawn into EDTA-treated Vacutainer tubes. The CDR3 consists of 19 residues. V lost 0 bases, J lost 4 bases, and 22 bases lay in between. Germline CDR1 SGHDN, CDR2 FVKESK. Material: blood. This receptor was identified in a man between 18 and 35 years old in good health. The chain joins TRBV14 to TRBJ2-1; D possibly corresponds to TRBD2 (7 bases). CDR3 amino acids: CASSQDVYLAGARYNEQFF. In nucleotides, the CDR3 is TGTGCCAGCAGCCAAGATGTCTACCTTGCGGGGGCACGATACAATGAGCAGTTCTTC.